The text below deals with one T cell receptor beta chain. Its antigen is not known. Assay used: immunoSEQ multiplex PCR; TCRdb lists only in-frame clones, some missing. The repertoire holds about 92,000 clones, with about 93% as singletons. The entry originates in a study of graft-versus-host responses after intestinal transplantation. Findings and caveats of the study: Marrow from the recipient contained GvH clones, some of which had appeared first in ileum or blood.

Per the germline V gene, CDR1 is SGHDT and CDR2 is YYEEEE. This CDR3 contains 14 residues. V was shortened by 1 base and J by 2 bases, with 7 bases between the two germline ends. The sequenced sample was unstimulated CD8+ T cells sorted from spleen or lymph node cells, obtained before intestinal transplant. This rearrangement joins TRBV5-6 to TRBJ1-5; no definite D call. The receptor comes from a human donor who received an intestinal transplant. The CDR3 nucleotides are TGTGCCAGCAGCTTGACAACGGGCAATCAGCCCCAGCATTTT. This translates into CASSLTTGNQPQHF. Supplemented by reference TRBV5-6 and TRBJ1-5, the full variable domain reads DAGVTQSPTHLIKTRGQQVTLRCSPKSGHDTVSWYQQALGQGPQFIFQYYEEEERQRGNFPDRFSGHQFPNYSSELNVNALLLGDSALYLCASSLTTGNQPQHFGDGTRLSIL.